A single sample gave rise to the 17 T cell receptor beta chains below, sequenced in a study of shared T cell receptors in the human thymus (dated by TCRdb to the early 2020s). Library preparation used the immunoSEQ multiplex PCR assay. Entries here come from immuneACCESS through TCRdb and include only in-frame sequences with V and J called. Some clones fail to appear in such tables; in the studies checked, an unresolved V gene covers under half of the shortfall, and the cause of the remainder is unknown. Here the sample has approximately 760,000 clones; 80% to 90% occur a single time. The ten largest make up about 0.011% of the sample. This sample also belongs to another study, concerning human thymus T cells.

Sequences were obtained from thymocytes. These receptors came from a girl under three years old with a congenital heart defect. Donor details come from another sample of the same person, matched by shared clones.

The genes are TRBV7-8 and TRBJ2-3; no firm D call. Per the germline V gene, CDR1 is SGHVS and CDR2 is FQNEAQ. The CDR3 is made up of 11 amino acids. Deletions cut 5 bases from V and 9 bases from J, with 9 bases between. The CDR3 reads CASSGGMTQYF. Written as DNA, the CDR3 is TGTGCCAGCAGCGGCGGCATGACGCAGTATTTT.

V is TRBV19 and J is TRBJ1-6; 9 nucleotides line up with TRBD1. The CDR3 is 14 amino acids. The trim removed 7 bases at V and 9 bases at J, leaving 7 bases unmatched. The germline CDR1 and CDR2 sequences are LNHDA and SQIVND (reference sequence). CDR3 in DNA: TGTGCCAGTACCCTACAGGGGGCAGGTTCACCCCTCCACTTT. Translating it yields CASTLQGAGSPLHF.

This clone showed up just a few times. The chain employs TRBV27 and TRBJ2-1; a possible D gene is TRBD1 (6 bases). The V end lost 6 bases, the J end lost 5 bases, and 11 bases lay between the germline ends. This CDR3 has 13 amino acids. Germline values: CDR1 MNHEY, CDR2 SMNVEV (reference sequence). CDR3 nucleotide sequence: TGTGCCAGCAGGAGGACAGTACACAATGAGCAGTTCTTC. As protein: CASRRTVHNEQFF.

J is TRBJ2-2 and V is TRBV5-1; TRBD1 matches at 9 bases. Germline CDR1 and CDR2: SGHRS and YFSETQ. The V and J ends lost 4 bases and 8 bases, in that order; junction bases with no gene match: 6. The CDR3 loop spans 14 amino acids. The chain's CDR3 is CASSIRTGVGELFF. The CDR3 region has the DNA TGCGCCAGCAGCATAAGGACAGGGGTAGGGGAGCTGTTTTTT.

The rearrangement links TRBV18 to TRBJ2-3; TRBD1 agrees at 7 bases. Germline V gene lookup returns CDR1 KGHSH and CDR2 LQKENI. The V and J ends lost 3 bases and 0 bases, in that order; junction bases with no gene match: 18. The CDR3 runs 20 residues. The CDR3 nucleotides are TGTGCCAGCTCACCTACTCCTCCGGGACAGCTAAGTCCTAGCACAGATACGCAGTATTTT. This gives the protein CASSPTPPGQLSPSTDTQYF.

J is TRBJ2-3 and V is TRBV4-3; D is perhaps TRBD2 (6 bases). The germline V gene has CDR1 LGHNA and CDR2 YSLEER. With 4 bases removed from V and 5 bases from J, the gap between germline ends came to 13 bases. The CDR3 is 14 amino acids. The CDR3 is CASSRYVAVDTQYF. As DNA, the CDR3 is TGCGCCAGCAGCCGATACGTAGCGGTAGATACGCAGTATTTT.

V is TRBV6-1 and J is TRBJ1-2; perhaps TRBD1 as D (5 bases). This CDR3 region has 12 residues. Germline CDR1 and CDR2: MNHNS and SASEGT. The V end lost 8 bases, the J end lost 6 bases, and 13 bases lay between the germline ends. The CDR3 here is CASLSGEDGYTF. CDR3 in DNA: TGTGCCAGCCTCTCGGGGGAGGATGGCTACACCTTC.

The gene calls are TRBV6-5 and TRBJ2-1; D call uncertain. The CDR3 runs to 15 residues. Germline V CDR1 and CDR2: MNHEY, SVGAGI. Trimming left V 6 bases short and J 5 bases short, with 17 bases between. The CDR3 sequence is CASSKSARDNNEQFF. As DNA, the CDR3 is TGTGCCAGCAGCAAGTCGGCTAGAGATAACAATGAGCAGTTCTTC.

The chain couples TRBV10-3 to TRBJ1-5, with D possibly TRBD1 on 6 matching bases. Germline V gene sequence: CDR1 ENHRY, CDR2 SYGVKD. V was cut by 2 bases and J by 0 bases, with 11 bases left in between. The CDR3 runs 16 residues. CDR3 protein: CAISETEGVSNQPQHF. The CDR3 region has the DNA TGTGCCATCAGTGAGACAGAGGGGGTTAGCAATCAGCCCCAGCATTTT.

This clone came up once. The genes are TRBV25-1 and TRBJ1-2; D is uncertain. In germline, CDR1 is MGHDK, CDR2 SYGVNS. The CDR3 is made up of 13 amino acids. The V gene lost 5 bases and the J gene lost 7 bases, with 14 bases spanning the gap. CDR3 sequence reads: CASSWANARGYTF. The CDR3 coding sequence is TGTGCCAGCAGTTGGGCGAACGCACGTGGCTACACCTTC.

Concerning this clone: Additional DNA sequences in this sample encode the identical CDR3. The CDR3 reads CASTGLTNEKLFF. CDR3 in DNA: TGTGCCAGTACCGGGTTAACTAATGAAAAACTGTTTTTT. The chain has TRBV6-1 and TRBJ1-4; D unclear. CDR3 size: 13 residues. V was clipped by 9 bases and J by 1 base, with 9 bases between them. Germline V gene sequence: CDR1 MNHNS, CDR2 SASEGT.

V gene TRBV18 combines with J gene TRBJ1-2; tentative D call: TRBD1 (5 bases). Germline V gives CDR1 KGHSH, CDR2 LQKENI. The CDR3 length is 15 residues. The V and J ends lost 6 bases and 5 bases respectively, with 19 bases between them. CDR3 DNA: TGTGCCAGCTCCCCGGCACAGGCCTTTCCTTATGGCTACACCTTC. As protein: CASSPAQAFPYGYTF.

This clone was seen a single time. The V and J genes are TRBV6-5 and TRBJ1-1, with D possibly being TRBD1 (6 bases). The germline CDR1 and CDR2 sequences are MNHEY and SVGAGI. This CDR3 region has 14 residues. V was cut by 2 bases and J by 5 bases, with 12 bases left in between. The CDR3, as DNA: TGTGCCAGCAGTTACGGGGGCAGGGGAACTGAAGCTTTCTTT. Its protein product is CASSYGGRGTEAFF.

The chain combines TRBV27 with TRBJ1-5, with 12 bases identical to TRBD1. Germline values: CDR1 MNHEY, CDR2 SMNVEV (reference sequence). The CDR3 consists of 20 residues. The trim removed 5 bases at V and 0 bases at J, leaving 14 bases unmatched. The chain's CDR3 is CASSPNPGTGGENSNQPQHF. The CDR3 DNA reads as TGTGCCAGCAGTCCAAACCCGGGGACAGGGGGCGAAAATAGCAATCAGCCCCAGCATTTT.

The rearrangement joins TRBV7-9 to TRBJ1-6; 7 bases are a match to TRBD1. Trimming cost V 5 bases and J 12 bases; bases outside gene matches: 13. This CDR3 has 15 amino acids. The germline CDR1 and CDR2 sequences are SEHNR and FQNEAQ (reference sequence). The CDR3 protein is CASSHYKGQFGPLHF. The CDR3, as DNA: TGTGCCAGCAGCCATTATAAGGGACAGTTCGGACCCCTCCACTTT.

The chain combines TRBV27 with TRBJ2-7; 13 bases match TRBD2. This CDR3 comprises 19 residues. V gave up 2 bases and J gave up 2 bases; unmatched junction bases: 12. Germline V gene lookup returns CDR1 MNHEY and CDR2 SMNVEV (reference sequence). The CDR3, as DNA: TGTGCCAGCAGTTTACCCCCCCCCACTAGCGGGGGGGACCCCTACGAGCAGTACTTC. It is translated as CASSLPPPTSGGDPYEQYF.

The V call is TRBV4-1, the J call TRBJ2-1, with TRBD2 matching over 7 bases. V shed 3 bases, J shed 7 bases, and the junction held 12 bases outside the gene matches. Germline lookup yields CDR1 MGHRA and CDR2 YSYEKL. The CDR3 has 16 amino acids. The CDR3 is CASSHGGGRIGNEQFF. The CDR3, as DNA: TGCGCCAGCAGCCATGGGGGGGGTCGTATCGGGAATGAGCAGTTCTTC.